The 5 T cell receptor beta chains below come from one sample, sequenced in a study of T-cell memory formation after mild COVID-19. TCRdb used MiXCR to reprocess the 5' RACE reads, holding one entry per CDR3 protein. The table has tens of thousands of distinct CDR3 sequences, approximately 21% seen once. The sample consisted of PBMCs or a T cell subset sorted from them (not recorded which). These receptors came from an adult who had mild COVID-19 (a few samples of this study predate the infection). Cell type and time point are not known.

This clonotype came up a few times. The V gene is TRBV12-3 or TRBV12-4, the J gene TRBJ2-1; 14 bases map to TRBD2. V trimming: 2 bases; J trimming: 9 bases; junction bases outside the gene matches: 9. CDR3 size: 17 residues. CDR3 region: CASSLFAGLAGGFEQFF. CDR3 DNA sequence: TGTGCCAGCAGTTTATTCGCCGGACTAGCGGGGGGCTTTGAGCAGTTCTTC.

J is TRBJ2-6 and V is TRBV2; a possible D gene is TRBD2 (5 bases). V shed 2 bases and J shed 3 bases, with 11 bases lying between them. The germline V gene encodes CDR1 SNHLY and CDR2 FYNNEI. CDR3 length: 16 amino acids. Written as DNA, the CDR3 is TGTGCCAGCAGTGAACGGGGAAGTAGTGGGGCCAACGTCCTGACTTTC. This encodes CASSERGSSGANVLTF.

This clonotype was observed many times. V usage is TRBV3-1 and J usage is TRBJ1-2, with 7 positions matching TRBD1. The CDR3 is 15 residues long. The V and J ends lost 2 bases and 7 bases, in that order; junction bases with no gene match: 10. Germline values: CDR1 LGHDT, CDR2 YNNKEL (reference sequence). This chain's CDR3 is CASSQPGQLITGYTF. CDR3 DNA: TGTGCCAGCAGCCAACCGGGACAGCTGATTACTGGCTACACCTTC.

V and J are TRBV5-1 and TRBJ2-5; 7 bases line up with TRBD1. The ends lost 6 bases at V and 3 bases at J; junction bases unmatched: 8. The CDR3 is made up of 14 amino acids. In germline, CDR1 is SGHRS, CDR2 YFSETQ. The CDR3 nucleotides are TGCGCCAGCACCCCTGGGCAGGGGGAAGAGACCCAGTACTTC. The encoded protein is CASTPGQGEETQYF.

This clonotype was counted many times. The CDR3 spells CASRSGQGDEQYF. In DNA, the CDR3 is TGTGCCAGCAGATCCGGACAGGGGGACGAGCAGTACTTC. The chain employs TRBV6-2 or TRBV6-3 and TRBJ2-7, with 10 positions matching TRBD1. The length of the CDR3 is 13 residues. V was pared by 6 bases and J by 5 bases, with 4 bases of the junction left unmatched. Germline V gene lookup returns CDR1 MNHEY and CDR2 SVGEGT.